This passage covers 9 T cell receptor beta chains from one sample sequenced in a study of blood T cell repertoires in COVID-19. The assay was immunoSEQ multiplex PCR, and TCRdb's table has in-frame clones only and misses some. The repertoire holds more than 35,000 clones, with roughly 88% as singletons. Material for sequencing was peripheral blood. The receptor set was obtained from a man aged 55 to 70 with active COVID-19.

DNA of the CDR3: TGTGCCAGCAGCTCCCGGGACAGGACGCCGGGCTATGGCTACACCTTC. Translating gives CASSSRDRTPGYGYTF. This chain connects TRBV5-4 to TRBJ1-2, with 8 bases lining up with TRBD1. The CDR3 sequence is 16 residues long. V shed 3 bases, J shed 4 bases, and the junction held 11 bases outside the gene matches. Germline CDR1 reads SGHNT; CDR2 reads YYREEE (reference sequence).

CDR3 nucleotides: TGTGCCAGTAGTGGCCTAGCCGGACTAGCGGGAAGTAATGAGCAGTTCTTC. This encodes CASSGLAGLAGSNEQFF. V is TRBV19 and J is TRBJ2-1; TRBD2 matches at 12 bases. Germline lookup yields CDR1 LNHDA and CDR2 SQIVND (reference sequence). The CDR3 length is 17 residues. Trimming cost V 5 bases and J 7 bases; bases outside gene matches: 12.

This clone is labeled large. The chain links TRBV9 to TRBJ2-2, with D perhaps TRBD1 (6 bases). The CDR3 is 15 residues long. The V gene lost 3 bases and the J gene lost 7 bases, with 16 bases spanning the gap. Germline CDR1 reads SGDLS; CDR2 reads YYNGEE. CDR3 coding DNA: TGTGCCAGCAGCGAATGGGACACATCCATCGGGGAGCTGTTTTTT. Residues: CASSEWDTSIGELFF.

The CDR3 region is CASSLCGGGQPQHF. The CDR3 DNA reads as TGTGCCAGCAGCTTATGCGGTGGGGGGCAGCCCCAGCATTTT. This chain joins TRBV7-4 and TRBJ1-5, with D maybe TRBD1 (5 bases). Germline assignment: CDR1 SGHVT and CDR2 SQSDAQ. The CDR3 is made up of 14 amino acids. Trimming cost V 2 bases and J 7 bases, with 12 bases left between them.

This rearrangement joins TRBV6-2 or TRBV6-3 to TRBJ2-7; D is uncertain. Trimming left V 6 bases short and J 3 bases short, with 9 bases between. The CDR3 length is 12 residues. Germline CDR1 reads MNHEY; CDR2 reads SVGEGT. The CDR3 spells CASSPRLYEQYF. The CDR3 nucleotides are TGTGCCAGCAGCCCTCGTCTCTACGAGCAGTACTTC.

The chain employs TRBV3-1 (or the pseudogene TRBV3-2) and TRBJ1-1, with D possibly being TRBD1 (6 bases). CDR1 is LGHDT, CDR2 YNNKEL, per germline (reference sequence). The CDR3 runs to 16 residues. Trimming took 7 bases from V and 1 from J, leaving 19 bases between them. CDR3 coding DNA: TGTGCCAGCACGAGGGGGACGTGGGGAACGAACACTGAAGCTTTCTTT. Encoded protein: CASTRGTWGTNTEAFF.

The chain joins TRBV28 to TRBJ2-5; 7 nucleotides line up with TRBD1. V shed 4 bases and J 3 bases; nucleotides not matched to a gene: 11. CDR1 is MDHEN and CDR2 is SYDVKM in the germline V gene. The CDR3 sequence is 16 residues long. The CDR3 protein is CASSSPGGQAKETQYF. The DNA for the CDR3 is TGTGCCAGCAGTTCACCGGGCGGACAGGCGAAAGAGACCCAGTACTTC.

Written as DNA, the CDR3 is TGTGCCAGCTCACGGCTGGCTGAGCAGTTCTTC. It codes for CASSRLAEQFF. The chain carries TRBV18 and TRBJ2-1, with D uncertain. The germline gives CDR1 KGHSH, CDR2 LQKENI. There are 11 residues in the CDR3. V dropped 4 bases and J dropped 9 bases, with 7 bases sitting between them.

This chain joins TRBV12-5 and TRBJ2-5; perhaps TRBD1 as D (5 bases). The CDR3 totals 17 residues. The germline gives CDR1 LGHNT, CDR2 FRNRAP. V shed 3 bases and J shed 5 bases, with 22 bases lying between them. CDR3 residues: CASGFRVWVRGVETQYF. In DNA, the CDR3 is TGTGCTAGTGGTTTCAGGGTCTGGGTTCGTGGGGTTGAGACCCAGTACTTC. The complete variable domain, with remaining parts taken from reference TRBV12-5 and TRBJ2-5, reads DARVTQTPRHKVTEMGQEVTMRCQPILGHNTVFWYRQTMMQGLELLAYFRNRAPLDDSGMPKDRFSAEMPDATLATLKIQPSEPRDSAVYFCASGFRVWVRGVETQYFGPGTRLLVL.